This TCR beta chain appears in the sequencing data of a study of cytomegalovirus exposure and HLA in healthy donors. Study results and limitations: Most TCR beta V segments were productive about 90% or about 30% of the time in an earlier analysis. Accurate prediction of HLA-A and HLA-B alleles (for most subjects) was reportedly achieved from TCR beta sequences.

Primers: 60 Vbeta forward and 13 Jbeta reverse. Sequencing was performed with immunoSEQ multiplex PCR; in TCRdb, only in-frame clones are kept and a portion is missing. The sample shows about 140,000 clones, about three quarters of them seen only once. Trimming took 7 bases from V and 6 from J, leaving 16 bases between them. CDR1 and CDR2 from the germline V gene are MNHNY and SVGAGI (reference sequence). CDR3 length: 15 amino acids. As to this clone: Its antigen is not identified.

The source of this sequence is a woman in her thirties or forties in good health and CMV-seronegative. This sequence joins TRBV6-6 and TRBJ1-6; D may be TRBD1 (6 bases). The sample consisted of PBMCs. CDR3 nucleotide sequence: TGTGCCAGCAACCCCGGGCAGGGGCGTAATTCACCCCTCCACTTT. Protein: CASNPGQGRNSPLHF.